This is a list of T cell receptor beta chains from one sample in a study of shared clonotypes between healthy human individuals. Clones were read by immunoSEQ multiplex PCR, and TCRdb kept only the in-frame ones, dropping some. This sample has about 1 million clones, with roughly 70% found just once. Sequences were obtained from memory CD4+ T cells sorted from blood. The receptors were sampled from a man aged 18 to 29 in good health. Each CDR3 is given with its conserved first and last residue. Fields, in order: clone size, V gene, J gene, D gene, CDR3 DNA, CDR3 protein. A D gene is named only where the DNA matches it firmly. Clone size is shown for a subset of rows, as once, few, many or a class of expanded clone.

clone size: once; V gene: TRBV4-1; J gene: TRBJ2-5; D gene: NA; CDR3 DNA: TGCGCCAGCAGCCAGAATCGAAGGGGGTTTACAGAGACCCAGTACTTC; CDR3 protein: CASSQNRRGFTETQYF
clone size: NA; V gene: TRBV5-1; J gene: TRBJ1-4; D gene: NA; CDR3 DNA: TGCGCCAGCAGCCTTGGACTGATTAATGAAAAACTGTTTTTT; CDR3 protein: CASSLGLINEKLFF
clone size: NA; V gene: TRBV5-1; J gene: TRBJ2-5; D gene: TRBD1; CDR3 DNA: TGCGCCAGCAGCTTAACAGGGGTTTGGGAGACCCAGTACTTC; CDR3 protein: CASSLTGVWETQYF
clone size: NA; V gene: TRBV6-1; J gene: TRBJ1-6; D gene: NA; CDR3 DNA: TGTGCCAGCAGCGAGACAATCGGGGGATCACCCCTCCACTTT; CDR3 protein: CASSETIGGSPLHF
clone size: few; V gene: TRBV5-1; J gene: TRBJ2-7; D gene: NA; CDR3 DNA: TGCGCCAGCAGCTTAGGGGGATTCTCCTACGAGCAGTACTTC; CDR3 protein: CASSLGGFSYEQYF
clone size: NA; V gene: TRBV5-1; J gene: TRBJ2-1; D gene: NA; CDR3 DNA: TGCGCCAGCAGCTTGTCGGCAGGGGAGGATGAGCAGTTCTTC; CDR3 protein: CASSLSAGEDEQFF
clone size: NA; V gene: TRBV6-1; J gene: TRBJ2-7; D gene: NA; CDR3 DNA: TGTGCCAGCAGTGAAGGGGCCAACTCACGCGAGCAGTACTTC; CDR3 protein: CASSEGANSREQYF
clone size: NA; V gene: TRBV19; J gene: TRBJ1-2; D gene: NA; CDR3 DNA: TGTGCCAGTAGTATCCGGCTAACAGGGTTGGAGGGCTACACCTTC; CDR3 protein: CASSIRLTGLEGYTF
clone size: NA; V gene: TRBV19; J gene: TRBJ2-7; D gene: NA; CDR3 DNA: TGTGCCAGTAGTATCCATACAGGAGGGAGCTACGAGCAGTACTTC; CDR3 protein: CASSIHTGGSYEQYF
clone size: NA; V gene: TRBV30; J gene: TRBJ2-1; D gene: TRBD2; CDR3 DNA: TGTGCCTGGAGTTTTCCCCCGACGGGACGGGGGGGTGGCAATGAGCAGTTCTTC; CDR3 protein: CAWSFPPTGRGGGNEQFF
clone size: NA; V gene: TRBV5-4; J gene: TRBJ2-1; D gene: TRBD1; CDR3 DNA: TGTGCCAGCCAGAGAGCCCGGGACAGGGGGGTTGAGCAGTTCTTC; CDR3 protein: CASQRARDRGVEQFF
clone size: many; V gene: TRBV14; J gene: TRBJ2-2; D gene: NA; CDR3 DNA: TGTGCCAGCAGCTCGGTGACCGGGGAGCTGTTTTTT; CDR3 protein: CASSSVTGELFF
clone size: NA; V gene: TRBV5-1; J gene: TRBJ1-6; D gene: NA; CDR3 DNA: TGCGCCAGCAGCTTGGAGGGTAGCTCCTATAATTCACCCCTCCACTTT; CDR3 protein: CASSLEGSSYNSPLHF
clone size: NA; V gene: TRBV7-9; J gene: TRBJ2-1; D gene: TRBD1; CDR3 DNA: TGTGCCAGCAGCCGCGACTCCGGGACAGGGGCTAGCAATGAGCAGTTCTTC; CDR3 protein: CASSRDSGTGASNEQFF
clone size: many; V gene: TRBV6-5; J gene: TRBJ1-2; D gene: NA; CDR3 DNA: TGTGCCAGCGCCTCGACAGGTTCCTATGGCTACACCTTC; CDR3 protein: CASASTGSYGYTF
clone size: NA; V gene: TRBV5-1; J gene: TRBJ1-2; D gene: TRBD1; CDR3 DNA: TGCGCCAGCAGTGGGACAGGGGACTATGGCTACACCTTC; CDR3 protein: CASSGTGDYGYTF
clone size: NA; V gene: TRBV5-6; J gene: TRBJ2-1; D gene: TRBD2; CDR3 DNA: TGTGCCAGCAGCCCCCGACTAGCGGGAGGTTACAATGAGCAGTTCTTC; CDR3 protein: CASSPRLAGGYNEQFF
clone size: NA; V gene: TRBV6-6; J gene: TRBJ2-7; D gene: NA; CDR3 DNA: TGTGCCAGCAGTTACCGGCAGCTATCCTACGAGCAGTACTTC; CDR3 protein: CASSYRQLSYEQYF
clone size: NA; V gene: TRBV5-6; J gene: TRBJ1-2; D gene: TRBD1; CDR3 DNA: TGTGCCAGCAGCTTGGGCCTGACAGGGAACTATGGCTACACCTTC; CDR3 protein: CASSLGLTGNYGYTF
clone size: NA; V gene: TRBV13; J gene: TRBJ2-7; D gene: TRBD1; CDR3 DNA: TGTGCCAGCAGCTTAGTGTCTACACAGGGGACCTACGAGCAGTACTTC; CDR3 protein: CASSLVSTQGTYEQYF
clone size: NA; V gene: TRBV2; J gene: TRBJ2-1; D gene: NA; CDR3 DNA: NA; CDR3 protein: CASSVASGIVF
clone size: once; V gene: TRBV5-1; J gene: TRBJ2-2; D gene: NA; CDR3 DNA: TGCGCCAGCAGCTTGCGGGAGACGGATGCGAACACCGGGGAGCTGTTTTTT; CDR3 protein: CASSLRETDANTGELFF
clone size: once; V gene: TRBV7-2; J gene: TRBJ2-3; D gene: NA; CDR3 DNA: TGTGCCAGCAGCTTCAAAGATACGCAGTATTTT; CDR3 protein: CASSFKDTQYF
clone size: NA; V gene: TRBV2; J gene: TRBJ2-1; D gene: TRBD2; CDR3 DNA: TGTGCCAGCAGAAGGGTAGCGGGGGGGATTCGAAATGAGCAGTTCTTC; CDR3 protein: CASRRVAGGIRNEQFF
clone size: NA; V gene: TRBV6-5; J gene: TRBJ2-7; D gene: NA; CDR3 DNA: TGTGCCAGCAGGCCCAGCTACGAGCAGTACTTC; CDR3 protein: CASRPSYEQYF
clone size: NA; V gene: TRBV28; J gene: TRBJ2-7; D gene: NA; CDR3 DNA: TGTGCCAGCAGTCCCAGTGGAGGGGCTTCCTCCTACGAGCAGTACTTC; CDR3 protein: CASSPSGGASSYEQYF
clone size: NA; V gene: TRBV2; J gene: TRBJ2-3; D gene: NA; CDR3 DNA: TGTGCCAGCTCAATGGGGGTCACAGATACGCAGTATTTT; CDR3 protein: CASSMGVTDTQYF
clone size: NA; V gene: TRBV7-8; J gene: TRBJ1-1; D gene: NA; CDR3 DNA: TGTGCCAGCAGCTTATCAGCAAGGAACACTGAAGCTTTCTTT; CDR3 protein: CASSLSARNTEAFF
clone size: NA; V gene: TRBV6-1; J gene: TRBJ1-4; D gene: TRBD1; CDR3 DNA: TGTGCCACCAGGACAGGGACAAATCATAATGAAAAACTGTTTTTT; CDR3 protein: CATRTGTNHNEKLFF
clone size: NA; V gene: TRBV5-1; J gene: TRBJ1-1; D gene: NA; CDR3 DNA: TGCGCCAGCAGCTTGGGGTGGGGACAAGGGGGAAAAGACACTGAAGCTTTCTTT; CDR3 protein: CASSLGWGQGGKDTEAFF
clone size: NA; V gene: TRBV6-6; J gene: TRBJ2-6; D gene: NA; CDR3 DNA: TGTGCCAGCAGTTACGGACGAGGGGCTGGGGCCAACGTCCTGACTTTC; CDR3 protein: CASSYGRGAGANVLTF
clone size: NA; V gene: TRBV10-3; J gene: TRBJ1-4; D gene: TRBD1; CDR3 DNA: TGTGCCATCACGGAGGGGGCTGGAGAAAAACTGTTTTTT; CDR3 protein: CAITEGAGEKLFF
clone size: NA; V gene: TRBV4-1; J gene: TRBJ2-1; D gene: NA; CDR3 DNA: TGCGCCAGCAGCCAAGACGGACTCTACAATGAGCAGTTCTTC; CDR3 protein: CASSQDGLYNEQFF
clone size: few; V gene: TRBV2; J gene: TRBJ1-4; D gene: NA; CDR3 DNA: TGTGCCAGCAGTGTGAACAGGAGGGAAAAACTGTTTTTT; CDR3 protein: CASSVNRREKLFF
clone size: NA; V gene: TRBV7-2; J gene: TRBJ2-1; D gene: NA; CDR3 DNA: TGTGCCAGCAGCTTAGGGCCCGGGGGATACAATGAGCAGTTCTTC; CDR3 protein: CASSLGPGGYNEQFF
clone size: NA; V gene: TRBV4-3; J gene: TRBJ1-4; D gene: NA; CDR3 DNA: TGCGCCAGCAGCCAAGGACGACGAGAAAAACTGTTTTTT; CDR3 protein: CASSQGRREKLFF
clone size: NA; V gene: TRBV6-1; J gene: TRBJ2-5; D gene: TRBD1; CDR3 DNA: TGTGCCAGCATCGTACAGGGGGTTGGTGAGACCCAGTACTTC; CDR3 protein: CASIVQGVGETQYF
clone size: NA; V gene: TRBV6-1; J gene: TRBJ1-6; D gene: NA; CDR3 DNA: TGTGCCAGCAGTGAATTGCGGGGAGTCCCGGGCGATTCACCCCTCCACTTT; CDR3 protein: CASSELRGVPGDSPLHF
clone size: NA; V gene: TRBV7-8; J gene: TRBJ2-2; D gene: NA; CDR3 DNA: TGTGCCAGCAGCCCCCGCGGGGCGGCGAACACCGGGGAGCTGTTTTTT; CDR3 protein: CASSPRGAANTGELFF
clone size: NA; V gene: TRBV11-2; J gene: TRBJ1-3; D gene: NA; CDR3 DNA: TGTGCCAGCAGCTTAGGGGACCGTTGGGCGTTCGGAAACACCATATATTTT; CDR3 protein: CASSLGDRWAFGNTIYF
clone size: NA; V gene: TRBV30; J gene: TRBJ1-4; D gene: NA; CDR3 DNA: TGTGCCTGGAAGCGACAGAAAGATGAAAAACTGTTTTTT; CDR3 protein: CAWKRQKDEKLFF
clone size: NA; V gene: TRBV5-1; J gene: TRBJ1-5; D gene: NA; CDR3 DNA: TGCGCCAGCAGCTTGTCGGGTCTTAGCAATCAGCCCCAGCATTTT; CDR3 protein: CASSLSGLSNQPQHF
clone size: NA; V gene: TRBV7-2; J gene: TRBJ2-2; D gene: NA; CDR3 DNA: TGTGCCAGCAGCTTAAGGCAGGGTATCGGGGAGCTGTTTTTT; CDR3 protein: CASSLRQGIGELFF
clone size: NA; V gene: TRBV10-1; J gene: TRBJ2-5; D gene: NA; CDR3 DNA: TGCGCCAGCAGTGAGACCCGGGCCCCAGGGGAGACCCAGTACTTC; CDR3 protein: CASSETRAPGETQYF
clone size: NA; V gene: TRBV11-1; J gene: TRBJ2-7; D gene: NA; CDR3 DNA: TGTGCCAGCAGCTTACTTGCAGGACGTTCCAATTACGAGCAGTACTTC; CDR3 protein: CASSLLAGRSNYEQYF
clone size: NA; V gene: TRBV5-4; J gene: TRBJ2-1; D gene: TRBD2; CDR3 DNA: TGTGCCAGCAGCTTGGGCGGCGGGGGGCCCTACAATGAGCAGTTCTTC; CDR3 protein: CASSLGGGGPYNEQFF
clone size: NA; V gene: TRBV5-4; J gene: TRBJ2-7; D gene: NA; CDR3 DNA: TGTGCCAGCAGCTTGGATGGGACCTACGAGCAGTACTTC; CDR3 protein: CASSLDGTYEQYF
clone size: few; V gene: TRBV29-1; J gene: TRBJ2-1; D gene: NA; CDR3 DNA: TGCAGCGTTTCCAGGGGATCCGGGAATGAGCAGTTCTTC; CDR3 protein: CSVSRGSGNEQFF
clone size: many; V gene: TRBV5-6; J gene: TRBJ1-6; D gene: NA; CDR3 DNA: TGTGCCAGCAGCTCTACAGATAATTCACCCCTCCACTTT; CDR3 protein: CASSSTDNSPLHF
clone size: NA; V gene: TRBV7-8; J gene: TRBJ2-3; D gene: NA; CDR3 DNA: TGTGCCAGCAGCTTAGATCTGGGACGTACGACGCAGTATTTT; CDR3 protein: CASSLDLGRTTQYF
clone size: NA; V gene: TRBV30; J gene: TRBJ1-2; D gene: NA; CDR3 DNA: TGTGCCTGGAGTATACGGGGCACCTATGGCTACACCTTC; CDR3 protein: CAWSIRGTYGYTF
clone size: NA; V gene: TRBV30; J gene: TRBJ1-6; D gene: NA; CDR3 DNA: TGTGCCTGGACCTACGAGGACAGAAAGAATTCACCCCTCCACTTT; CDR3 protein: CAWTYEDRKNSPLHF
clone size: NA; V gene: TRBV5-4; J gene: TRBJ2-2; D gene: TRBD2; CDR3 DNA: TGTGCCAGCAGCTTGCTAGCGGGGGGAACAGTGACCGGGGAGCTGTTTTTT; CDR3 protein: CASSLLAGGTVTGELFF
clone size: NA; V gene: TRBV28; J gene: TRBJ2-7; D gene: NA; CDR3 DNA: TGTGCCAGCAGCGACACAGGGACCGGTTCGTCGTACGAGCAGTACTTC; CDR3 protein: CASSDTGTGSSYEQYF
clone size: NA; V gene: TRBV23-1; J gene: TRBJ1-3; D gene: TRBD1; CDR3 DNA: TGCGCCAGCAGTCTAAACAGGGGAGGGGAGCTTAGGCCCTCTGGAAACACCATATATTTT; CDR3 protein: CASSLNRGGELRPSGNTIYF